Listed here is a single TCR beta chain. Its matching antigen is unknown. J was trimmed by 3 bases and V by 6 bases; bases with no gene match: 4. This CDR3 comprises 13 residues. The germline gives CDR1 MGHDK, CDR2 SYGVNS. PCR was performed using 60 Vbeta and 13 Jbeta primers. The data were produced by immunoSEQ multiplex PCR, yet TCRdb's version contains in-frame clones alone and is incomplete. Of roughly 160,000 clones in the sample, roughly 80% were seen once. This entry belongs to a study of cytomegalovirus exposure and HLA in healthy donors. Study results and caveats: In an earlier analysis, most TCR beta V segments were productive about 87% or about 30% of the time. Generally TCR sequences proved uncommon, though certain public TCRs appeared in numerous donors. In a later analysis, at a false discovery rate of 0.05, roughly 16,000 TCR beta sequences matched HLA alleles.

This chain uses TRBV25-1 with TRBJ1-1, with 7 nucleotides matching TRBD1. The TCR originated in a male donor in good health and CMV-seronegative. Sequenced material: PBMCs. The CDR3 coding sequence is TGTGCCAGCAGGGGCAGGGGGGACACTGAAGCTTTCTTT. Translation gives CASRGRGDTEAFF.